The clone carrying this T cell receptor (beta chain) was seen at least ten times. Patients aged 18 to 65 had newly diagnosed hyperthyroidism that had lasted under 2 months. The diagnostic basis comprised clinical symptoms, serum thyroxine and TRAb, thyroid ultrasound and orbital computed tomography. Germline assignment: CDR1 SGHAT and CDR2 FQNNGV. The CDR3 loop spans 15 amino acids. V dropped 5 bases and J dropped 4; count of bases not matched to a gene: 7. The sample originates from a study of T cells in Graves' hyperthyroidism and ophthalmopathy. RNA transcripts served as the template for amplifying TCR beta CDR3 regions. A first-round RT-PCR of the TCR CDR3 used the HTBI primer set. TCRdb re-called the multiplex PCR reads through MiXCR, storing one row per CDR3 protein. The table lists over 250,000 distinct CDR3 sequences, under 30% of them singletons.

The clonotype was recovered from a middle-aged man with Graves' hyperthyroidism that later progressed to Graves' ophthalmopathy. This chain uses TRBV11-2 with TRBJ2-3, with 9 bases identical to TRBD2. Sequencing input: blood. DNA of the CDR3: TGTGCCAGCAGCGAACTAATAGCGGGAGCAGATACGCAGTATTTT. This codes for CASSELIAGADTQYF.